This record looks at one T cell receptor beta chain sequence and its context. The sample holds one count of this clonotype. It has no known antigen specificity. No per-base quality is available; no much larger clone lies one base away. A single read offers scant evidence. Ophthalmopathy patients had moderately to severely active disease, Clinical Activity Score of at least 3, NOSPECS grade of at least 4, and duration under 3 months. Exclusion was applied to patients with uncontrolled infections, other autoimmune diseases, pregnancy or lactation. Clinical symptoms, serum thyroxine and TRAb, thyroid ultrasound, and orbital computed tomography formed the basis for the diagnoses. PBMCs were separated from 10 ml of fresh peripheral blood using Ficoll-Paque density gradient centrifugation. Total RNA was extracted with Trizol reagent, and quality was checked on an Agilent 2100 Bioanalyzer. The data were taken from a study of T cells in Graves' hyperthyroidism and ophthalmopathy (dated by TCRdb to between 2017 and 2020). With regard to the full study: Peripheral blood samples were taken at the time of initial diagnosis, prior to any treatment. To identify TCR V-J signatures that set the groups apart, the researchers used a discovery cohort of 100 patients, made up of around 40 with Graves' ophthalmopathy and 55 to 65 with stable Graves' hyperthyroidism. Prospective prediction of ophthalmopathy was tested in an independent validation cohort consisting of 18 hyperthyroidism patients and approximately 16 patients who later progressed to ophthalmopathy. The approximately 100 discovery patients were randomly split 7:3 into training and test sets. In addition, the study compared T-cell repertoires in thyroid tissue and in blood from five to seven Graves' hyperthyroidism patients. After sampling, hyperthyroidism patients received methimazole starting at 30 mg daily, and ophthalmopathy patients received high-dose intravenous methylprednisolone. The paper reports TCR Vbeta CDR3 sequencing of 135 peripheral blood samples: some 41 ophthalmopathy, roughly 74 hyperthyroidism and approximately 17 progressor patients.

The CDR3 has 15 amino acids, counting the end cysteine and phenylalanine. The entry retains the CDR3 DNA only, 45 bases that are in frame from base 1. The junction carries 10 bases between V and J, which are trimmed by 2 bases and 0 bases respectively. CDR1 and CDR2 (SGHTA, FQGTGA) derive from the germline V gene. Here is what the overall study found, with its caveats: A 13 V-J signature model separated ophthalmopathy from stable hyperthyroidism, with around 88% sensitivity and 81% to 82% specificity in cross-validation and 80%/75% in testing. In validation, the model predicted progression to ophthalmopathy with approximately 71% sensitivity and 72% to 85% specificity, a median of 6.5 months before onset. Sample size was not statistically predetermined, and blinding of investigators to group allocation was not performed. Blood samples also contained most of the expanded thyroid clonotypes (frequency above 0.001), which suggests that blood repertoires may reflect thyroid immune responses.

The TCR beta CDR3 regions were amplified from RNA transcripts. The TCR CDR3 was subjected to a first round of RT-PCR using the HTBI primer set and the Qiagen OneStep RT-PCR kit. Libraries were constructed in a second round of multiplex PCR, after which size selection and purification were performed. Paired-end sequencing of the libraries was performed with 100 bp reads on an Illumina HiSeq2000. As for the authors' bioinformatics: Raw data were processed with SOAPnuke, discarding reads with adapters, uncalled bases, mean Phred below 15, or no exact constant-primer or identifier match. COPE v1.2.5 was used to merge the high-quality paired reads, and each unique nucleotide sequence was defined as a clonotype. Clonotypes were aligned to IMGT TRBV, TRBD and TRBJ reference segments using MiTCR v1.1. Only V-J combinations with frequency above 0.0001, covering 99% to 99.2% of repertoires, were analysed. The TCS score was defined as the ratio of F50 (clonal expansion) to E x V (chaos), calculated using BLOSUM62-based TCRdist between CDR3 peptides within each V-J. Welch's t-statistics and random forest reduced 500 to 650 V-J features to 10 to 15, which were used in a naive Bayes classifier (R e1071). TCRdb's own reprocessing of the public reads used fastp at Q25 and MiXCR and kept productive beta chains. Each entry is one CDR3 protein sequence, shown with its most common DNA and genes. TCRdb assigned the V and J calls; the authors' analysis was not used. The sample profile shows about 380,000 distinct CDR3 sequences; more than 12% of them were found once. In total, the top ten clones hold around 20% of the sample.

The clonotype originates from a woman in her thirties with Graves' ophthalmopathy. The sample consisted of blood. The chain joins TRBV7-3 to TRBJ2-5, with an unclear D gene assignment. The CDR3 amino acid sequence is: CASSLGLRDQETQYF. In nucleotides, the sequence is TGTGCCAGCAGCTTAGGCCTCAGAGACCAAGAGACCCAGTACTTC.